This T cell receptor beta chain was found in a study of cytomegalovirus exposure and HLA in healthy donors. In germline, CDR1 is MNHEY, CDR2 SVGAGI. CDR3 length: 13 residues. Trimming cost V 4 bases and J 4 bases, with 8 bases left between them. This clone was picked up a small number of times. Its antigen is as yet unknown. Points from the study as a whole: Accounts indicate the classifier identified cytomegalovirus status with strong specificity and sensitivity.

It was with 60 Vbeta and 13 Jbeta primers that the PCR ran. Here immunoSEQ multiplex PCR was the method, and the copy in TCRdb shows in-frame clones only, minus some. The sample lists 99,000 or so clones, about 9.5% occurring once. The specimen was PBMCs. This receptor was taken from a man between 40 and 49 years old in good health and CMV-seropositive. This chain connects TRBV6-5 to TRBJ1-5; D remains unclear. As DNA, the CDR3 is TGTGCCAGCAGTTGGTCAGATAATCAGCCCCAGCATTTT. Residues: CASSWSDNQPQHF.